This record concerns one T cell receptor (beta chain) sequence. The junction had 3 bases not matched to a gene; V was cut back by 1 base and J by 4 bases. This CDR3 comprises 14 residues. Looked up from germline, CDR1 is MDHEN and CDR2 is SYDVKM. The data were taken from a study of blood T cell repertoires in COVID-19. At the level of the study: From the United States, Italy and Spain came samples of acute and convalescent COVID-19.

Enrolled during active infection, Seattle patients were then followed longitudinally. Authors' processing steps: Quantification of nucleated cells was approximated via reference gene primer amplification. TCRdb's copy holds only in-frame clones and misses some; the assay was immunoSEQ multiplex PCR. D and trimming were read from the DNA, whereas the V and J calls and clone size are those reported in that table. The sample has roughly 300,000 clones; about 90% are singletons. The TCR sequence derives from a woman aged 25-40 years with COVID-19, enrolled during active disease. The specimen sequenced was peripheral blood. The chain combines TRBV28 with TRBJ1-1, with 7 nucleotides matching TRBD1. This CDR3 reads CASSLLQGSTEAFF. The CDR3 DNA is TGTGCCAGCAGTTTATTACAGGGGAGCACTGAAGCTTTCTTT.